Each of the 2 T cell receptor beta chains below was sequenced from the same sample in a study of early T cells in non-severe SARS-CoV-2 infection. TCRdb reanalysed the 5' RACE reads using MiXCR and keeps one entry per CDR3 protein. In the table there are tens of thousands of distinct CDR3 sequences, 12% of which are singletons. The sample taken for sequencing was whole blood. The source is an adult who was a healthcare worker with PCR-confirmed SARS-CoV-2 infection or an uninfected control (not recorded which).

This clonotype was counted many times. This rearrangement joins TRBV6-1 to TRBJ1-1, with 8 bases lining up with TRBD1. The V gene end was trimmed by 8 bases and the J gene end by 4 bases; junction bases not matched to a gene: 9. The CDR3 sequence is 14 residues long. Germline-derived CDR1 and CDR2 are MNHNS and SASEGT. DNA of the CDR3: TGTGCCAGCTGGTTCCAGGGGGCCGGCACTGAAGCTTTCTTT. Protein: CASWFQGAGTEAFF.

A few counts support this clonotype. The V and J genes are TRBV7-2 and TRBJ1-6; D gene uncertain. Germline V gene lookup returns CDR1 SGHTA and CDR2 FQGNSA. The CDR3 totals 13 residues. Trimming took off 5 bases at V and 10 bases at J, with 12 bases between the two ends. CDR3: CASSPRRYSPLHF. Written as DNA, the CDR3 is TGTGCCAGCAGCCCGCGGCGCTACTCACCCCTCCACTTT. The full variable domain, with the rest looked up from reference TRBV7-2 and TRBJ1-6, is GAGVSQSPSNKVTEKGKDVELRCDPISGHTALYWYRQSLGQGLEFLIYFQGNSAPDKSGLPSDRFSAERTGGSVSTLTIQRTQQEDSAVYLCASSPRRYSPLHFGNGTRLTVT.